Listed below are T cell receptor beta chains from one sample, sequenced in a study of cytomegalovirus exposure and HLA in healthy donors. Profiled with immunoSEQ multiplex PCR; TCRdb holds only in-frame clones, not every one. The data show approximately 70,000 clones, with about 73% seen just once and roughly 9.8% held by the top ten. Sequenced material: PBMCs. These receptor sequences come from a woman aged 45-59 years in good health and CMV-seropositive. CDR3s include the opening cysteine and the closing phenylalanine or tryptophan. Expanded clones get a size class; other rows say once, few or many, or leave the size out.

J | size | V | CDR3
TRBJ2-1 | . | TRBV2 | CASKPGTSGGKQFF
TRBJ2-1 | . | TRBV9 | CASSPLQAKHNEQFF
TRBJ2-5 | . | TRBV28 | CASSSIGTGGEETQYF
TRBJ2-4 | . | TRBV19 | CASSPKGWETKNIQYF
TRBJ1-4 | once | TRBV27 | CASSHVTGGWGTNEKLFF
TRBJ2-5 | . | TRBV27 | CASSLLTGQEGTQYF
TRBJ2-5 | . | TRBV10-3 | CAISSFGGTSGIQETQYF
TRBJ2-6 | once | TRBV15 | CATRQVGLLAGANVLTF
TRBJ1-5 | once | TRBV28 | CASSFEGYSNQPQHF
TRBJ2-7 | . | TRBV5-1 | CASSLVLGPAAYEQYF
TRBJ2-3 | few | TRBV5-6 | CASSTPSVDTQYF
TRBJ2-3 | . | TRBV12-5 | CASGLARRTSVNTQYF
TRBJ2-1 | few | TRBV6-1 | CASSEWQGPTDEQFF
TRBJ2-1 | . | TRBV10-2 | CASSDRSGGSYNEQFF
TRBJ1-1 | . | TRBV12-5 | CASGLQGIAFF
TRBJ2-7 | once | TRBV9 | CASSPDVAAGLQQYF
TRBJ1-2 | . | TRBV5-8 | CASSGELYGYTF